The rows below give T cell receptor beta chains drawn from one sample of a study of shared clonotypes between healthy human individuals. Profiled with immunoSEQ multiplex PCR; TCRdb holds only in-frame clones, not every one. The sample includes roughly 100,000 clones, about 66% of them seen just once. Sequencing was performed on memory CD8+ T cells sorted from blood. The receptor set was obtained from a woman aged 30 to 39 in good health. Both conserved end residues are part of each CDR3. D genes are given only for firm matches. The size entry is marked missing in some rows and otherwise reads once, few, many or a size class.

TRBJ1-5	TRBD1	once	TRBV19	CASTQTGLSNQPQHF	TGTGCCAGTACCCAGACAGGGTTGAGCAATCAGCCCCAGCATTTT
TRBJ1-1	-	-	TRBV6-6	CASSYWANTEAFF	TGTGCCAGCAGTTATTGGGCGAACACTGAAGCTTTCTTT
TRBJ2-1	-	-	TRBV6-4	CASSVAVGSYNEQFF	TGTGCCAGCAGTGTGGCAGTCGGCTCCTACAATGAGCAGTTCTTC
TRBJ2-3	TRBD2	-	TRBV7-9	CASSLTSGTADTQYF	TGTGCCAGCAGCTTGACTAGCGGGACGGCAGATACGCAGTATTTT
TRBJ1-2	TRBD1	-	TRBV19	CASKTQGDNGYTF	TGTGCCAGTAAGACGCAGGGGGACAATGGCTACACCTTC
TRBJ2-1	TRBD2	-	TRBV7-9	CASSPRGGSRYNEQFF	TGTGCCAGCAGCCCCCGAGGCGGGAGTCGCTACAATGAGCAGTTCTTC
TRBJ2-1	-	-	TRBV6-5	CASTILPGNEQFF	TGTGCCAGCACCATATTGCCCGGGAATGAGCAGTTCTTC
TRBJ2-7	TRBD2	-	TRBV4-1	CASSPRDYPYEQYF	TGCGCCAGCAGCCCACGGGACTATCCCTACGAGCAGTACTTC
TRBJ2-7	TRBD2	-	TRBV7-3	CASSSQRLAGPYEQYF	TGTGCCAGCAGCTCCCAGCGGCTAGCGGGCCCCTACGAGCAGTACTTC
TRBJ1-5	-	-	TRBV6-1	CASSVWGKNQPQHF	TGTGCCAGCAGTGTGTGGGGCAAGAATCAGCCCCAGCATTTT
TRBJ1-5	-	-	TRBV7-3	CASSLGYGQPQHF	TGTGCCAGCAGCTTAGGATACGGTCAGCCCCAGCATTTT
TRBJ2-3	TRBD2	-	TRBV6-1	CASSDGAGGPVDTQYF	TGTGCCAGCAGTGACGGGGCGGGAGGGCCGGTAGATACGCAGTATTTT
TRBJ2-7	-	-	TRBV7-1	CASSLGGTYEQYF	TGTGCCAGCAGCTTAGGTGGTACCTACGAGCAGTACTTC
TRBJ2-1	TRBD2	-	TRBV6-5	CASSFSSGGYNEQFF	TGTGCCAGCAGTTTTTCTAGCGGGGGCTACAATGAGCAGTTCTTC
TRBJ1-6	-	few	TRBV28	CASSLPQTGNSPLHF	TGTGCCAGCAGCCTTCCGCAGACGGGTAATTCACCCCTCCACTTT
TRBJ1-5	-	once	TRBV19	CASKFRELNQPQHF	TGTGCCAGCAAATTTCGGGAACTCAATCAGCCCCAGCATTTT
TRBJ2-7	TRBD2	-	TRBV5-5	CASSWGLAGVNEQYF	TGTGCCAGCAGCTGGGGACTAGCGGGAGTAAACGAGCAGTACTTC